This TCR beta chain was sequenced during a study of T cells of healthy individuals. The CDR3 extends over 14 amino acids. V lost 1 base to trimming and J lost 2 bases, with 6 bases between them. TCRdb recomputed calls from the 5' RACE reads with MiXCR, one row per CDR3 protein. In the table there are 95,000 to 100,000 distinct CDR3 sequences, about 16% of which are singletons. The table lists this clonotype with many counts. The chain couples TRBV12-3 or TRBV12-4 to TRBJ2-1; the D is unclear. The receptor was isolated from a human donor in good health. CDR3 in amino acids: CASSLVGTYNEQFF. CDR3 DNA sequence: TGTGCCAGCAGTTTAGTAGGGACCTACAATGAGCAGTTCTTC.